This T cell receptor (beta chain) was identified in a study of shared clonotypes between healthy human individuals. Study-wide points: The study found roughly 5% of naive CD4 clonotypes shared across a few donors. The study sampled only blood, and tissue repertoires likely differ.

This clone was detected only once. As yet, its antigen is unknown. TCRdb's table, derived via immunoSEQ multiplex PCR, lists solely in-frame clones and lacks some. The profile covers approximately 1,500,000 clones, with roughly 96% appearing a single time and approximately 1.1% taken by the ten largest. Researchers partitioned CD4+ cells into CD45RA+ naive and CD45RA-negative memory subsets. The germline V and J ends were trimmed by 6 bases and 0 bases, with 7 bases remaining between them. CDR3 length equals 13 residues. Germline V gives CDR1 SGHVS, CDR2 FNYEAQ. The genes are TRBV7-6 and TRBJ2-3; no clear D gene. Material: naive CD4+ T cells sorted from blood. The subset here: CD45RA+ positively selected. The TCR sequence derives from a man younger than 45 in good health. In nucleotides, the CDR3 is TGTGCCAGCAGTTCCTATAGCACAGATACGCAGTATTTT. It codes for CASSSYSTDTQYF. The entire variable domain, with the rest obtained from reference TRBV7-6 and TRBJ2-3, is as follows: GAGVSQSPRYKVTKRGQDVALRCDPISGHVSLYWYRQALGQGPEFLTYFNYEAQQDKSGLPNDRFSAERPEGSISTLTIQRTEQRDSAMYRCASSSYSTDTQYFGPGTRLTVL.